This passage covers 27 T cell receptor beta chains from one sample sequenced in a study of CD8 T cells in ankylosing spondylitis. A single record per CDR3 protein comes from TCRdb applying MiXCR to the 5' RACE reads. The top ten hold roughly 8% of the sample, which has 310,000 or so distinct CDR3 sequences, 20% seen once. The material sequenced was blood, either unsorted or a sorted T cell fraction (not recorded which). Source of these receptors: a male donor with ankylosing spondylitis or in good health (not recorded which).

The chain employs TRBV3-1 and TRBJ1-6; D may be TRBD1 (6 bases). V was pared by 5 bases and J by 7 bases, with 15 bases between. CDR3 length: 15 amino acids. Germline V gene lookup returns CDR1 LGHDT and CDR2 YNNKEL (reference sequence). In DNA form, the CDR3 reads TGTGCCAGCAGCTACTCGACAGGAATAAATTCACCCCTCCACTTT. It yields the protein CASSYSTGINSPLHF.

J is TRBJ2-7 and V is TRBV6-1; D unresolved. V lost 2 bases and J 2 bases, leaving 7 bases between the germline ends. CDR1 and CDR2 (germline): MNHNS, SASEGT. This CDR3 has 13 residues. This chain's CDR3 is CASSEIATYEQYV. Written as DNA, the CDR3 is TGTGCCAGCAGTGAAATAGCCACCTACGAGCAGTACGTC.

The chain links TRBV28 to TRBJ2-3, with TRBD2 as a possible D gene (6 bases). CDR3 length: 14 amino acids. Germline-derived CDR1 and CDR2 are MDHEN and SYDVKM. Trimming shortened V by 7 bases and J by 4 bases, and 15 bases separated the two germline ends. CDR3 coding DNA: TGTGCCAGCAAGGGACTTCAACCCCCAGATACGCAGTATTTT. Translated, it gives CASKGLQPPDTQYF.

The V gene is TRBV6-1, the J gene TRBJ2-3; 7 bases agree with TRBD1. Germline V gene sequence: CDR1 MNHNS, CDR2 SASEGT. Losses at the gene ends were 5 bases for V and 0 bases for J; bases not matched to a gene: 5. This CDR3 comprises 15 residues. Written as DNA, the CDR3 is TGTGCCAGCAGTATGGTGGGACAGAGCACAGATACGCAGTATTTT. Amino acid sequence: CASSMVGQSTDTQYF.

The rearrangement links TRBV5-1 to TRBJ2-5, with TRBD1 matching over 7 bases. Germline lookup yields CDR1 SGHRS and CDR2 YFSETQ. J gave up 7 bases and V 7 bases, and 13 bases lay outside the gene matches. This CDR3 has 14 residues. CDR3: CASGATGTFGTQYF. CDR3 sequence (DNA): TGCGCCAGCGGGGCGACAGGGACGTTCGGGACCCAGTACTTC.

The rearrangement links TRBV2 to TRBJ1-1, with TRBD1 identical over 7 bases. Losses at the gene ends were 4 bases for V and 7 bases for J; bases not matched to a gene: 9. The CDR3 runs 14 residues. CDR1 is SNHLY, CDR2 FYNNEI, per germline. Here the CDR3 DNA reads TGTGCCAGCAGTGGACAGGGAGGTGGTATTGAAGCTTTCTTT. Its protein product is CASSGQGGGIEAFF.

This clonotype was detected only a few times. This chain uses TRBV12-3 or TRBV12-4 with TRBJ2-7; D call uncertain. The CDR3 runs to 12 residues. Trimming cost V 2 bases and J 6 bases, with 8 bases left between them. CDR3 protein: CASSLSLAEQYV. CDR3 DNA sequence: TGTGCCAGCAGTTTAAGTCTTGCCGAGCAGTACGTC.

In this sample, this clonotype turned up a few times. This chain uses TRBV7-6 with TRBJ1-3; TRBD1 agrees at 8 bases. Unmatched junction bases numbered 6, after V lost 5 bases and J lost 6 bases. This CDR3 is built from 14 residues. Germline V gene lookup returns CDR1 SGHVS and CDR2 FNYEAQ. CDR3 DNA sequence: TGTGCCAGCAGCAAAGACAGGGGAACAAACACCATATATTTT. This gives the protein CASSKDRGTNTIYF.

There are a few counts of this clonotype. The rearrangement uses TRBV20-1 and TRBJ2-1; D gene ambiguous. This CDR3 has 14 residues. Trimming cost V 0 bases and J 1 base, with 7 bases left between them. CDR1 and CDR2 from the germline V gene are DFQATT and SNEGSKA (reference sequence). In nucleotides, the CDR3 is TGCAGTGCTAGAGATCCCCGTTCCTACAATGAGCAGTTCTTC. It specifies CSARDPRSYNEQFF.

The V gene is TRBV14, the J gene TRBJ2-1; D is unresolved. Trimming removed 1 base at V and 0 bases at J, with 10 bases between. CDR3 length: 16 amino acids. Germline CDR1 is SGHDN and CDR2 is FVKESK. The CDR3 region is CASSQGADLSYNEQFF. As DNA, the CDR3 is TGTGCCAGCAGCCAAGGGGCGGATCTCTCCTACAATGAGCAGTTCTTC.

This clonotype was recorded a few times. As DNA, the CDR3 is TGTGCCAGCAGCGTAGATGGGACAGGGTACGAGACCCAGTACTTC. As protein: CASSVDGTGYETQYF. V usage is TRBV9 and J usage is TRBJ2-5; 9 nucleotides match TRBD1. Trimming cost V 0 bases and J 5 bases; bases outside gene matches: 5. Germline values: CDR1 SGDLS, CDR2 YYNGEE. CDR3 length equals 15 residues.

In regard to this clonotype: A much larger clone sits a single nucleotide away, making a read error possible. V and J are TRBV12-3 or TRBV12-4 and TRBJ1-5, with D unresolved. CDR3 length: 13 amino acids. The CDR3 DNA sequence: TGTGCCAGCAGTTTGGAGGTTAATCAGCCCCAGAATTTT. Protein product: CASSLEVNQPQNF.

This clonotype was seen a handful of times. V usage is TRBV19 and J usage is TRBJ2-5; D not certain. Germline-derived CDR1 and CDR2 are LNHDA and SQIVND (reference sequence). The V and J ends lost 0 bases and 1 base respectively, with 12 bases between them. The CDR3 loop spans 16 amino acids. The CDR3 nucleotides read TGTGCCAGTAGTATAGATCCGCTGTCAGGCCAAGAGACCCAGTACTTC. Translated, it gives CASSIDPLSGQETQYF.

This chain links TRBV11-3 with TRBJ2-7, with D possibly being TRBD1 or TRBD2 (5 bases each). CDR1 and CDR2 (germline): SGHNT, YENEEA. With 4 bases removed from V and 7 bases from J, the gap between germline ends came to 11 bases. The CDR3 is 12 amino acids. The CDR3 region is CASSSRWGEQYV. For the CDR3, the DNA is TGTGCCAGCAGCTCTCGTTGGGGGGAGCAGTACGTC.

The J gene is TRBJ2-5, the V gene TRBV18; 8 bases agree with TRBD1. V dropped 1 base and J dropped 2; count of bases not matched to a gene: 12. Germline CDR1 reads KGHSH; CDR2 reads LQKENI. The CDR3 runs 18 residues. This CDR3 reads CASSPLATGTGVQETQYF. CDR3 in DNA: TGTGCCAGCTCACCACTAGCTACTGGGACAGGAGTACAAGAGACCCAGTACTTC.

This clonotype was counted only a few times. This CDR3 is CASSQAILGRYNEKLFF. The CDR3 DNA reads as TGCGCCAGCAGCCAAGCAATTCTCGGCCGATACAATGAAAAACTGTTTTTT. This chain links TRBV4-1 with TRBJ1-4; D uncertain. Germline lookup yields CDR1 MGHRA and CDR2 YSYEKL. The CDR3 spans 17 residues. Trimming stripped 1 base from V and 5 bases from J, with 17 bases between.

The CDR3 here is CASTKSAGSSNQPQHF. The CDR3 DNA sequence: TGTGCCAGCACAAAGTCCGCAGGGTCTAGCAATCAGCCCCAGCATTTT. The rearrangement links TRBV12-3 or TRBV12-4 to TRBJ1-5; tentatively, D is TRBD1 (5 bases). Trimming pared 7 bases from V and 0 bases from J, leaving 16 bases between. This CDR3 is 16 amino acids long.

This clonotype came up many times. Mismatch with germline at one junction end may stem from a read error. This sequence joins TRBV5-1 and TRBJ2-3; D possibly corresponds to TRBD1 (6 bases). The germline V gene encodes CDR1 SGHRS and CDR2 YFSETQ. The CDR3 is 15 residues long. CDR3 coding DNA: TGTGCCAGCAGCCTAGGACAGACTAGCACAGATACGCAGTATTTT. Translating gives CASSLGQTSTDTQYF.

The chain combines TRBV7-9 with TRBJ2-7, with a tentative D call TRBD1 (5 bases). With 2 bases removed from V and 7 bases from J, the gap between germline ends came to 15 bases. The V gene's germline CDR1 is SEHNR and CDR2 FQNEAQ (reference sequence). The CDR3 covers 14 residues. CDR3 in amino acids: CASSLTGQGEEQYV. CDR3 in DNA: TGTGCCAGCAGCTTAACGGGTCAGGGTGAAGAGCAGTACGTC.

This clonotype was seen ten or more times. The chain carries TRBV25-1 and TRBJ2-1; tentatively, D is TRBD1 (7 bases). V was pared by 7 bases and J by 13 bases, with 17 bases between. The CDR3 consists of 12 residues. CDR1 is MGHDK and CDR2 is SYGVNS in the germline V gene. CDR3 loop: CASTTMTGTQFF. The DNA for the CDR3 is TGTGCCAGCACCACCATGACAGGGACTCAGTTCTTC.

This clonotype came up a few times. The rearrangement joins TRBV12-3 or TRBV12-4 to TRBJ1-1; weak D call: TRBD1 (6 bases). V was cut by 7 bases and J by 9 bases, with 12 bases left in between. The CDR3 consists of 11 residues. The CDR3 DNA is TGTGCCAGCACCGTGGACAGCCAAGCTTTCTTT. It codes for CASTVDSQAFF.

The chain carries TRBV6-5 and TRBJ2-2; D remains unclear. V was shortened by 0 bases and J by 6 bases, with 5 bases between the two germline ends. Germline V gives CDR1 MNHEY, CDR2 SVGAGI. CDR3 length: 13 residues. The CDR3 reads CASSYSGSGELFF. The CDR3 DNA is TGTGCCAGCAGTTACTCAGGGTCCGGGGAGCTGTTTTTT.

Many counts were recorded for this clonotype. The rearrangement uses TRBV20-1 and TRBJ1-4, with D hard to call. The CDR3 runs to 12 residues. Germline CDR1 is DFQATT and CDR2 is SNEGSKA (reference sequence). CDR3 in amino acids: CRVGTTNEKLFF. CDR3 bases: TGCAGGGTGGGCACAACTAATGAAAAACTGTTTTTT.

This clonotype has more than one count but fewer than ten. Here the CDR3 reads CASSLTAESPLHF. The DNA of the CDR3 is TGTGCCAGCAGCTTAACTGCCGAATCACCCCTCCACTTT. This rearrangement joins TRBV11-2 to TRBJ1-6; D not certain. CDR3 length equals 13 residues. V lost 2 bases and J 10 bases, leaving 9 bases between the germline ends. Germline CDR1 SGHAT, CDR2 FQNNGV.

The J gene is TRBJ2-7, the V gene TRBV20-1, with 14 nucleotides matching TRBD2. This CDR3 is 15 amino acids long. V was clipped by 4 bases and J by 6 bases; unmatched bases: 8. Germline CDR1 DFQATT, CDR2 SNEGSKA (reference sequence). CDR3 amino acids: CSATRPGTSGSEQYV. The CDR3 DNA sequence: TGCAGTGCTACCAGACCCGGGACTAGCGGGAGCGAGCAGTACGTC.

This clonotype was seen a few times. This chain links TRBV6-2 or TRBV6-3 with TRBJ1-5; no firm D call. Trimming took 4 bases from V and 5 from J, leaving 18 bases between them. CDR1 MNHEY and CDR2 SVGEGT come from the germline V gene. The CDR3 spans 16 residues. The CDR3 DNA sequence: TGTGCCAGCAGTTCCTCGAGGTCGGGGAAGGATCAGCCCCAGCATTTT. It encodes CASSSSRSGKDQPQHF.

The gene calls are TRBV25-1 and TRBJ2-5; D is ambiguous. The germline CDR1 and CDR2 sequences are MGHDK and SYGVNS. Trimming shortened V by 4 bases and J by 1 base, and 13 bases separated the two germline ends. The length of the CDR3 is 15 residues. The DNA of the CDR3 is TGTGCCAGCAGTGTTCTTTGGGCGACCCAAGAGACCCAGTACTTC. It translates to CASSVLWATQETQYF.